These T cell receptor beta chains were read from a single sample in a study of blood T cells in healthy people across ages. Via MiXCR, TCRdb re-called the 5' RACE reads, giving one row per CDR3 protein. The sample yields about 1.5 million distinct CDR3 sequences, 40% to 45% seen once. Sequencing was performed on blood. These receptors originate from a young woman in good health. Both conserved end residues are part of each CDR3. The D gene is left open where the match is weak. Not every row has a clone size; where given, it reads once, few, many or a size class.

>many|TRBV5-1|TRBJ2-3|TRBD2
CASSPGLAADTQYF
TGCGCCAGCAGCCCGGGACTAGCAGCAGATACGCAGTATTTT
>.|TRBV3-1|TRBJ2-1|.
CASSLNTGTNLVDEQFF
TGTGCCAGCAGCCTTAACACCGGGACAAATCTGGTCGATGAGCAGTTCTTC
>once|TRBV12-3/TRBV12-4|TRBJ2-1|.
CASRKQGFLYEQFF
TGTGCCAGCAGGAAACAGGGTTTCTTGTACGAGCAGTTCTTC
>.|TRBV29-1|TRBJ2-1|TRBD2
CSIPRRAGISYNEQFF
TGCAGCATCCCGAGGAGAGCGGGGATCTCCTACAATGAGCAGTTCTTC
>.|TRBV29-1|TRBJ2-1|.
CSVVEGATYNEQFF
TGCAGCGTTGTTGAAGGGGCGACCTACAATGAGCAGTTCTTC
>once|TRBV28|TRBJ2-7|TRBD2
CASSSLMVAGTHEQYF
TGTGCCAGCAGCTCCCTCATGGTAGCGGGAACTCACGAGCAGTACTTC
>few|TRBV4-3|TRBJ1-5|.
CASSQVTEAEPSAQHF
TGCGCCAGCAGCCAAGTCACTGAGGCAGAACCCAGTGCCCAGCATTTT
>.|TRBV7-2|TRBJ1-6|.
CASSLVSVRSIDSPLHF
TGTGCCAGCAGCTTAGTATCTGTGAGGTCTATAGATTCACCCCTCCACTTT
>once|TRBV10-3|TRBJ2-5|TRBD2
CAISEFDPRTSGGRGQYF
TGTGCCATCAGTGAGTTCGACCCTCGGACTAGCGGCGGACGTGGGCAGTACTTC
>many|TRBV20-1|TRBJ2-7|TRBD2
CSAAGTSVTEQYF
TGCAGTGCCGCCGGGACTAGCGTGACCGAGCAGTACTTC
>.|TRBV7-2|TRBJ1-2|.
CASSLPRNYGYTF
TGTGCCAGCAGCCTACCACGCAACTATGGCTACACCTTC
>many|TRBV27|TRBJ1-2|.
CASSFSPNYGYTF
TGTGCCAGCAGTTTCAGTCCTAACTATGGCTACACCTTC
>few|TRBV29-1|TRBJ2-5|TRBD1
CSVGWTGWETQYF
TGCAGCGTTGGGTGGACAGGGTGGGAGACCCAGTACTTC
>few|TRBV20-1|TRBJ1-4|.
CSARKGGEKLFF
TGCAGTGCTAGAAAGGGGGGGGAAAAACTGTTTTTT
>once|TRBV28|TRBJ2-1|.
CASTGAETYNEQFF
TGTGCCAGCACGGGAGCGGAAACCTACAATGAGCAGTTCTTC
>.|TRBV20-1|TRBJ1-6|.
CSARDNPGHNSPLHF
TGCAGTGCTAGAGATAACCCAGGGCATAATTCACCCCTCCACTTT
>few|TRBV7-9|TRBJ2-1|TRBD2
CASLTTGLAGVFGYNEQFF
TGTGCCAGCCTCACCACGGGGCTAGCGGGTGTTTTCGGCTACAATGAGCAGTTCTTC
>few|TRBV4-3|TRBJ2-3|TRBD2
CASSQDVAGGGDTQYF
TGCGCCAGCAGCCAAGATGTAGCGGGAGGCGGCGATACGCAGTATTTT
>.|TRBV9|TRBJ2-7|.
CAGKASGGYEQYF
TGTGCCGGAAAAGCGTCTGGGGGCTACGAGCAGTACTTC
>few|TRBV28|TRBJ2-1|TRBD1
CASRGQGFYEQFF
TGTGCCAGCAGGGGACAGGGGTTCTATGAGCAGTTCTTC
>few|TRBV12-3/TRBV12-4|TRBJ2-7|.
CARAGDLTYEQYF
TGTGCCAGAGCCGGGGACTTAACCTACGAGCAGTACTTC
>once|TRBV6-2/TRBV6-3|TRBJ2-1|.
CASSYEIGRTQETQFF
TGTGCCAGCAGTTACGAAATCGGACGCACCCAAGAGACCCAGTTCTTC